The clone carrying this TCR beta chain was detected only a few times. TCRdb re-derived calls from the 5' RACE reads in MiXCR, one entry per CDR3 protein. The sample includes 1.5 million to 2 million distinct CDR3 sequences, less than 35% of them seen just once. CDR3 length: 18 residues. Germline-derived CDR1 and CDR2 are DFQATT and SNEGSKA (reference sequence). Trimming removed 0 bases from V and 1 base from J, with 18 bases in between. The entry originates in a study of identical twins. J is TRBJ1-4 and V is TRBV20-1; a weak D match, TRBD1 (6 bases). This sequence was found in a newborn girl in good health. The sample was cord blood. The CDR3 protein is CSARDLGSRGETNEKLFF. CDR3 sequence (DNA): TGCAGTGCTAGAGATCTCGGAAGCAGGGGAGAAACTAATGAAAAACTGTTTTTT.